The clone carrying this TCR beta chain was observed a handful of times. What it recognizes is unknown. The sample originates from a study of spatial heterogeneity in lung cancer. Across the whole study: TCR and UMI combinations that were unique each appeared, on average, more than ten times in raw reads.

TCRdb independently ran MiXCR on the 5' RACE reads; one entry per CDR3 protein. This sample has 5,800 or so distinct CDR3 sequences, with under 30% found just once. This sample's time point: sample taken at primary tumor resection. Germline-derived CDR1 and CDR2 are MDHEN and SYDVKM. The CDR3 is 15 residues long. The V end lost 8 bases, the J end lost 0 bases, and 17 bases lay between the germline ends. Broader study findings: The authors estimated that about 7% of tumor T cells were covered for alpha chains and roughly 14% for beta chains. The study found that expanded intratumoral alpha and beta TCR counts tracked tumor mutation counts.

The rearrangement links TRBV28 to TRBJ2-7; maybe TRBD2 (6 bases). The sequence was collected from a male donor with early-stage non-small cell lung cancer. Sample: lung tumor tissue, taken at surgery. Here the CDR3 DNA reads TGTGCCAGCCTGGAACCGGCGGGGAACTCCTACGAGCAGTACTTC. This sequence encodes CASLEPAGNSYEQYF.